This T cell receptor (beta chain) stems from a study of cytomegalovirus exposure and HLA in healthy donors. Whole-study results and caveats: The Asian-associated ancestry cluster reportedly had fewer N-insertions than the approximately 690-donor mean in a later analysis.

In regard to this clone: Its antigen remains unknown.

The PCR contained 60 Vbeta and 13 Jbeta primers. Measured with immunoSEQ multiplex PCR; TCRdb has only the in-frame clones, and not every one. This repertoire shows over 200,000 clones, 82% found once; its top ten account for 6%. Per germline, CDR1 SGHDT and CDR2 YYEEEE. The CDR3 consists of 13 residues. This clonotype originated in a man aged 35 to 55 in good health and CMV-seropositive. The source material was PBMCs. The rearrangement joins TRBV5-6 to TRBJ2-5, with 9 nucleotides matching TRBD1. The J call may be incorrect, as the DNA end agrees better with TRBJ2-7. The CDR3 DNA sequence: TGTGCCAGCACTGGGACAGGGCTCTACGAGCAGTACTTC. Protein: CASTGTGLYEQYF.